These T cell receptor beta chains were read from a single sample in a study of a mutant IDH1 vaccine in newly diagnosed glioma. No cognate antigen is known for these TCRs. Sequenced by immunoSEQ multiplex PCR; TCRdb stores in-frame clones only, minus some. The sample includes 45,000 to 65,000 clones, about 81% of them seen just once. Sequencing used PBMCs, obtained from a glioma patient whose treatment included an IDH1 peptide vaccine. The source of these receptors is a woman aged 40 to 50 with glioma. Some clones in this sample may be carry-over from other donors' samples. CDR3s include the opening cysteine and the closing phenylalanine or tryptophan. The D gene is left open where the match is weak. Clone size is stated in some rows and not others, as once, few, many or a class when expanded.

size,D,V,length,J,CDR3,DNA
-,-,TRBV6-4,12,TRBJ2-3,CASGGVTDTQYF,TGTGCCAGCGGAGGGGTTACAGATACGCAGTATTTT
-,-,TRBV10-3,13,TRBJ1-1,CAISDNVEGSAFF,TGTGCCATCAGTGACAATGTAGAGGGATCTGCTTTCTTT
once,TRBD2,TRBV7-6,15,TRBJ2-3,CASSLGTSGTDTQYF,TGTGCCAGCAGCTTAGGGACTAGCGGCACAGATACGCAGTATTTT
-,-,TRBV2,13,TRBJ1-6,CASSEGHGSPLHF,TGTGCCAGCAGTGAGGGCCATGGGTCACCCCTCCACTTT
-,-,TRBV30,16,TRBJ1-1,CAWSGTGGFLGTEAFF,TGTGCCTGGTCGGGGACCGGAGGATTTTTGGGCACTGAAGCTTTCTTT
-,-,TRBV19,16,TRBJ1-3,CASSWGARRLGNTIYF,TGTGCCAGTAGTTGGGGGGCCCGAAGGCTTGGAAACACCATATATTTT
-,-,TRBV18,15,TRBJ1-1,CASSPLPDVNTEAFF,TGTGCCAGCTCACCTCTTCCCGACGTGAACACTGAAGCTTTCTTT
-,-,TRBV28,13,TRBJ2-7,CASSWGGSYEQYF,TGTGCCAGCAGTTGGGGCGGGTCCTACGAGCAGTACTTC
-,-,TRBV5-4,13,TRBJ1-2,CASSRGASYGYTF,TGTGCCAGCAGCCGGGGGGCCTCCTATGGCTACACCTTC
once,-,TRBV6-5,14,TRBJ2-7,CASSYSYREHEQYF,TGTGCCAGCAGTTACTCGTATAGGGAGCACGAGCAGTACTTC
-,-,TRBV10-1,13,TRBJ1-1,CASRASFNTEAFF,TGCGCCAGCAGAGCATCGTTTAACACTGAAGCTTTCTTT
-,TRBD1,TRBV30,15,TRBJ1-3,CAWSLTGRSGNTIYF,TGTGCCTGGAGTCTGACAGGGCGGTCGGGAAACACCATATATTTT
-,-,TRBV25-1,14,TRBJ1-6,CASSGNSYNSPLYF,TGTGCCAGCAGTGGAAACTCCTATAATTCACCCCTCTACTTT
-,-,TRBV4-1,16,TRBJ1-4,CASSQVAARGNEKLFF,TGCGCCAGCAGCCAAGTGGCGGCCCGGGGTAATGAAAAACTGTTTTTT
-,TRBD1,TRBV18,15,TRBJ1-1,CASSATGTGNTEAFF,TGTGCCAGCTCAGCAACCGGGACAGGGAACACTGAAGCTTTCTTT
-,-,TRBV6-5,14,TRBJ1-1,CASSYSRINTEAFF,TGTGCCAGCAGTTACTCGAGAATTAACACTGAAGCTTTCTTT
-,-,TRBV2,13,TRBJ1-4,CARRTVPNEKLFF,TGTGCCCGCCGGACAGTTCCTAATGAAAAACTGTTTTTT
-,-,TRBV2,14,TRBJ1-1,CASRPGGGRTEAFF,TGTGCCAGCAGACCCGGGGGGGGAAGGACTGAAGCTTTCTTT